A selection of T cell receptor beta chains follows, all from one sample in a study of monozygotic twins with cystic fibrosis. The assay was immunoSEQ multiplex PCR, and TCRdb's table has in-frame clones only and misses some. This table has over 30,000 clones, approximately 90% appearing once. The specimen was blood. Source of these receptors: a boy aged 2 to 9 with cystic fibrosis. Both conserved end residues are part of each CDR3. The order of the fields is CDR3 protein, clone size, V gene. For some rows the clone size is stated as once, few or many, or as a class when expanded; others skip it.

CASSLGTTTNEKLFF,-,TRBV5-1
CASPINNEQFF,few,TRBV6-1
CASSSGPGLHGYTF,-,TRBV27
CASSDVEQFF,-,TRBV2
CASSPPKGTNTEAFF,-,TRBV18
CASKHDNYGYTF,-,TRBV2
CASLTTGPEAFF,few,TRBV2
CASSEWTSGGPGDNEQFF,-,TRBV2
CASSQRVGLNTEAFF,-,TRBV12-1
CASSLFGSNQPQHF,-,TRBV5-4